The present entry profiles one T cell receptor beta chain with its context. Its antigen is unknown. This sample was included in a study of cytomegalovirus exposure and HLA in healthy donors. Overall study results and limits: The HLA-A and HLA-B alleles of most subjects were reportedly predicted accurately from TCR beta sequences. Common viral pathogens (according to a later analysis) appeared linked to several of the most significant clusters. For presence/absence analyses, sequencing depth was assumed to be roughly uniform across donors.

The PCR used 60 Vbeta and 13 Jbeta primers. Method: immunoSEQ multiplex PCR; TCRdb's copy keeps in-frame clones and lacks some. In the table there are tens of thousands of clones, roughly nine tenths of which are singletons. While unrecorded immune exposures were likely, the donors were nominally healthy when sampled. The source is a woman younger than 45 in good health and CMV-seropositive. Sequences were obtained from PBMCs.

CDR3 loop: CSVGPGQGRNEQFF. As DNA, the CDR3 is TGCAGCGTTGGACCGGGACAGGGCCGGAATGAGCAGTTCTTC. The genes are TRBV29-1 and TRBJ2-1; 9 nucleotides match TRBD1. V shed 4 bases and J 7 bases; nucleotides not matched to a gene: 8. The germline CDR1 and CDR2 sequences are SQVTM and ANQGSEA. This CDR3 spans 14 amino acids.